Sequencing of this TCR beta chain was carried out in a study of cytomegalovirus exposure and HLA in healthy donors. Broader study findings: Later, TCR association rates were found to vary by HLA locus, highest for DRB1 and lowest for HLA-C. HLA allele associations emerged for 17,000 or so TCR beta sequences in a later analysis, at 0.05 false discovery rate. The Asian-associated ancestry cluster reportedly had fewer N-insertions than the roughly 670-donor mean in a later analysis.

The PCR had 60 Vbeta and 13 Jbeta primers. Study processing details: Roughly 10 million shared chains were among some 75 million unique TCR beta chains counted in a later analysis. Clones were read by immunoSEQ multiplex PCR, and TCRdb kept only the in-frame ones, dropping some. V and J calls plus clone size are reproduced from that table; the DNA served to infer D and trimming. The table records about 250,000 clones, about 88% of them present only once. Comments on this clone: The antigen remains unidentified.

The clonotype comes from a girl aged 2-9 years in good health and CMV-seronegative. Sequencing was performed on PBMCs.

CDR3 sequence reads: CASSLLGGIGLAGGVREQFF. CDR3 DNA sequence: TGTGCCAGCAGCTTATTGGGGGGCATAGGACTAGCGGGAGGGGTACGGGAGCAGTTCTTC. The chain uses TRBV13 and TRBJ2-1; 15 positions match TRBD2. Germline CDR1 is PRHDT and CDR2 is FYEKMQ (reference sequence). The CDR3 spans 20 residues. The junction had 18 bases not matched to a gene; V was cut back by 2 bases and J by 10 bases.